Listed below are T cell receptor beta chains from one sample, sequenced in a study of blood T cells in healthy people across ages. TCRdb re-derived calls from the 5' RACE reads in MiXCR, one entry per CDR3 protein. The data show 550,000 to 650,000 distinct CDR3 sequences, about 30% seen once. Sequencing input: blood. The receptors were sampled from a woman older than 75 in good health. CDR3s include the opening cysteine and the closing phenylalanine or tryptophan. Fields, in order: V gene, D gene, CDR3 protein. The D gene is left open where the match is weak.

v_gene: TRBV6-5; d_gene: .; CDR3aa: CASSYTNRVRNEQFF
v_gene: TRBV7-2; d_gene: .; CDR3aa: CASSLGPAGANVLTF
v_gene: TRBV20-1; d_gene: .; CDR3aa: CSASLGLRGYTF
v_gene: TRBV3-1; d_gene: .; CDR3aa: CASSGSAKDTQYF
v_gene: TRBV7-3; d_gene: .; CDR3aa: CASSSSGLMVSQYF
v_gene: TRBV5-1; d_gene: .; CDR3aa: CASSLLGASTDTQYF
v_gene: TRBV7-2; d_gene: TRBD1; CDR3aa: CASSLVVAGGNYGYTF
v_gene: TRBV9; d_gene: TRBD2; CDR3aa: CASSVAAGDLTDTQYF
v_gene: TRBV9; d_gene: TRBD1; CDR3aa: CASSATGYEETQYF
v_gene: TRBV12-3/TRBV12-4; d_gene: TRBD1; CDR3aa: CASRSGGVGGNEQFF
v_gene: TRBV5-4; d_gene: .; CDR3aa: CASSLDLGEQYF
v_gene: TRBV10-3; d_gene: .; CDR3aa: CAISATGSRDGYTF
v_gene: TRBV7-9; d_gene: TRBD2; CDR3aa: CASSSGTSGQQETQYF
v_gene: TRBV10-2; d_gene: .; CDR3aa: CASSETGGTDTQYF
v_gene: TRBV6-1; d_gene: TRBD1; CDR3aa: CASTLITGGLGNEQFF
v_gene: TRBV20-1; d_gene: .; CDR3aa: CSMAGNTGERFF
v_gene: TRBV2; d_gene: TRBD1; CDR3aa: CASSPDRAPGANVLTF
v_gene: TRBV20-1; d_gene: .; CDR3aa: CSAREVLVAPLHF
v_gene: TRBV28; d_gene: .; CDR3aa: CASSLSDSYGYTF
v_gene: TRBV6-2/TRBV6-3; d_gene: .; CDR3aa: CASRWSPQGQTEAFF
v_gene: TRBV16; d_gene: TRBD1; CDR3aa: CASSQRQGINQPQHF
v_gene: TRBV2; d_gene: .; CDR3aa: CASSVFMNADEQFF
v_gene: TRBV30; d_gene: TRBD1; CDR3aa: CAWSVPGTGAPPLHF
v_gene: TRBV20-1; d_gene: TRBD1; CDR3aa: CSARVGPGTGDYGYTF
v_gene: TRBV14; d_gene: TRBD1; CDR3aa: CASSRLDRGRNTEAFF
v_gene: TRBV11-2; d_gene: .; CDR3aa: CASSLDAWSGEQYF
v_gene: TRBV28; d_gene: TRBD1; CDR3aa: CASSLGDRVPYNEQFF
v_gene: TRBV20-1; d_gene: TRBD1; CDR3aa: CSAPPDRGLLEQYF
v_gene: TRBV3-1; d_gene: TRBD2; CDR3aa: CASSQRVAGSTDTQYF
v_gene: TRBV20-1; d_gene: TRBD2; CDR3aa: CSARDGRVAGGLEQYF
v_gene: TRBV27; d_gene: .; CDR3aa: CASTMGSTDTQYF
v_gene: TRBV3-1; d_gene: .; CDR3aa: CASSQAFSSTDTQYF
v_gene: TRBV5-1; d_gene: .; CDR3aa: CASRHRTEIYNEQYF
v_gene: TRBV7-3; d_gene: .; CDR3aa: CASSSEPGHPAGYTF
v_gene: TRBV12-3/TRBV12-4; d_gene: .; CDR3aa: CASTNRGGFSGANVRTF
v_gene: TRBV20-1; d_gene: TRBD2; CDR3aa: CSALGGDRYSGANVLTF
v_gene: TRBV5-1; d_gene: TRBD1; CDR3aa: CASSLAGQGGGDEQFF
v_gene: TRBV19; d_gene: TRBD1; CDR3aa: CASSLNRDRGFEQFF
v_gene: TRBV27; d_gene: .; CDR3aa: CASSLEGPGANGYTGELFF
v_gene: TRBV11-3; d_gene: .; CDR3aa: CAGSLEVGRTQYF
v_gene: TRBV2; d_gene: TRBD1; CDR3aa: CASTGGRGNSPLHF
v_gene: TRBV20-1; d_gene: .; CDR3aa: CSASETVENIQYF
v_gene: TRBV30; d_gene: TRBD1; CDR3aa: CAWSFSGTGRSTQYF
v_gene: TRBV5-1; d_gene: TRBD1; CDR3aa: CASSYRTGGGTEAFF
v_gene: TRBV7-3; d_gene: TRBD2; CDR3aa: CASSLRGGGPGETQYF